A single sample gave rise to the 12 T cell receptor beta chains below, sequenced in a study of T cells in Graves' hyperthyroidism and ophthalmopathy. The TCR beta CDR3 regions underwent amplification using RNA transcripts as the source. Using the HTBI primer set, a first-round RT-PCR was run on the TCR CDR3. Via MiXCR, TCRdb re-called the multiplex PCR reads, giving one row per CDR3 protein. The sample contains approximately 610,000 distinct CDR3 sequences, about a sixth of which appear only once. Source material: blood. These receptors were obtained from a woman aged 18 to 35 with Graves' hyperthyroidism.

The V and J genes are TRBV7-8 and TRBJ2-7, with a weak D call TRBD1 (6 bases). The CDR3 sequence is 13 residues long. Germline CDR1 is SGHVS and CDR2 is FQNEAQ. Trimming took off 5 bases at V and 4 bases at J, with 12 bases between the two ends. The CDR3 sequence is CASSPPGQYEQYF. The CDR3 region has the DNA TGTGCCAGCAGCCCACCCGGACAGTACGAGCAGTACTTC.

The chain combines TRBV6-2 or TRBV6-3 with TRBJ2-7, with TRBD1 matching 9 bases. Germline CDR1 and CDR2: MNHEY and SVGEGT. This CDR3 is 14 amino acids long. The V gene end was trimmed by 8 bases and the J gene end by 6 bases; junction bases not matched to a gene: 11. CDR3 region: CASGGGQGSREQYF. The CDR3 nucleotides are TGTGCCAGCGGGGGGGGACAGGGATCGCGCGAGCAGTACTTC.

This clonotype was recorded once. The DNA for the CDR3 is TGTGCCTGGACCGCGGGGCTCACCACAGATACGCAGTATTTT. Amino acids: CAWTAGLTTDTQYF. The chain links TRBV30 to TRBJ2-3, with D possibly being TRBD2 (6 bases). CDR1 is GTSNPN, CDR2 SVGIG, per germline (reference sequence). The CDR3 length is 14 residues. The V end was cut by 4 bases, the J end by 2 bases, with 13 bases between.

The table lists this clonotype with a few counts. J is TRBJ1-4 and V is TRBV20-1; no clear D. Germline CDR1 and CDR2: DFQATT and SNEGSKA (reference sequence). The V gene lost 3 bases and the J gene lost 7 bases, with 12 bases spanning the gap. The CDR3 consists of 13 residues. The CDR3 spells CSASARTGEKLFF. In DNA form, the CDR3 reads TGCAGTGCTAGCGCCAGGACCGGTGAAAAACTGTTTTTT.

This clonotype was detected ten times or more. J is TRBJ2-1 and V is TRBV24-1; D is ambiguous. Trimming stripped 0 bases from V and 8 bases from J, with 10 bases between. The CDR3 totals 14 residues. The germline V gene has CDR1 KGHDR and CDR2 SFDVKD. Here the CDR3 DNA reads TGTGCCACCAGTGATTTGACCGATGTAGATGAGCAGTTCTTC. This gives the protein CATSDLTDVDEQFF.

The V gene is TRBV4-3, the J gene TRBJ2-7, with D perhaps matching TRBD1 or TRBD2 (5 bases each). Germline V gene lookup returns CDR1 LGHNA and CDR2 YSLEER. Trimming took off 1 base at V and 0 bases at J, with 13 bases between the two ends. The CDR3 has 16 residues. This chain's CDR3 is CASSQGLRGFSYEQYF. For the CDR3, the DNA is TGCGCCAGCAGCCAAGGTCTGAGGGGATTCTCCTACGAGCAGTACTTC.

This clonotype was seen a handful of times. This chain connects TRBV19 to TRBJ1-5; 9 bases are shared with TRBD1. The CDR3 contains 13 residues. Germline CDR1 and CDR2: LNHDA and SQIVND (reference sequence). V dropped 5 bases and J dropped 6; count of bases not matched to a gene: 2. The CDR3 here is CASSVDRGQPQHF. Here the CDR3 DNA reads TGTGCCAGTAGTGTGGACAGGGGTCAGCCCCAGCATTTT.

In the case of this clonotype: This may come from a read error, since a much larger clone is one base off. The rearrangement joins TRBV14 to TRBJ2-5; TRBD1 matches 8 bases. Germline CDR1 SGHDN, CDR2 FVKESK. CDR3 length: 13 residues. With 6 bases clipped from V and 4 bases from J, the junction kept 4 bases outside the gene matches. The CDR3 coding sequence is TGTGCCAGCAGTCGGACAGGGACAGAGACCCAGTACTTC. It codes for CASSRTGTETQYF.

DNA of the CDR3: TGCAGTGCTAGTCCTAGCCACGAGCAGTACTTC. Encoded protein: CSASPSHEQYF. The chain links TRBV20-1 to TRBJ2-7; tentative D call: TRBD2 (5 bases). CDR1 and CDR2 (germline): DFQATT, SNEGSKA (reference sequence). There are 11 residues in the CDR3. The V and J ends lost 3 bases and 5 bases respectively, with 8 bases between them.

CDR3 DNA: TGTGCCAGCAGCCAACCATTGCTCGGACAGGGAGAAGAGACCCAGTACTTC. This sequence encodes CASSQPLLGQGEETQYF. This sequence joins TRBV4-2 and TRBJ2-5; 8 bases are shared with TRBD1. The CDR3 covers 17 residues. In germline, CDR1 is LGHNA, CDR2 YNFKEQ. J gave up 3 bases and V 2 bases, and 11 bases lay outside the gene matches.

CDR3 residues: CASSLEGAGANSPLHF. CDR3 nucleotide sequence: TGTGCCAGCAGCTTAGAAGGGGCTGGAGCAAATTCACCCCTCCACTTT. The chain couples TRBV7-2 to TRBJ1-6; D possibly corresponds to TRBD1 (5 bases). The germline V and J ends were trimmed by 1 base and 7 bases, with 14 bases remaining between them. Germline CDR1 SGHTA, CDR2 FQGNSA. The CDR3 is 16 residues long. Filled out from reference TRBV7-2 and TRBJ1-6, the complete variable domain reads GAGVSQSPSNKVTEKGKDVELRCDPISGHTALYWYRQSLGQGLEFLIYFQGNSAPDKSGLPSDRFSAERTGGSVSTLTIQRTQQEDSAVYLCASSLEGAGANSPLHFGNGTRLTVT.

The sample holds a few counts of this clonotype. The chain combines TRBV24-1 with TRBJ2-1; 9 bases fit TRBD1. Germline assignment: CDR1 KGHDR and CDR2 SFDVKD. CDR3 size: 16 residues. With V trimmed by 0 bases and J by 4 bases, 3 bases remained unmatched. This CDR3 is CATSDLGGTGYNEQFF. CDR3 coding DNA: TGTGCCACCAGTGATTTGGGGGGGACAGGGTACAATGAGCAGTTCTTC.